The TCR beta chain described here comes from a study of neurological immune-mediated disorders. V lost 2 bases to trimming and J lost 4 bases, with 9 bases between them. This CDR3 has 15 residues. In germline, CDR1 is MNHEY, CDR2 SVGAGI. TCRdb reprocessed the 5' RACE reads with MiXCR, giving one entry per CDR3 protein. The sample has tens of thousands of distinct CDR3 sequences; roughly an eighth are singletons. This receptor was obtained from a man aged 60 to 69 in good health. The specimen sequenced was PBMCs. V gene TRBV6-5 combines with J gene TRBJ2-6; no clear D gene. The CDR3 here is CASSYQPSGANVLTF. DNA of the CDR3: TGTGCCAGCAGTTACCAGCCGTCGGGGGCCAACGTCCTGACTTTC.